This TCR beta chain emerged from a study of blood T cell repertoires in COVID-19. Authors' processing steps: Estimates of nucleated cell counts were drawn from the amplification of reference gene primers. The repertoire was sequenced with immunoSEQ multiplex PCR; TCRdb's copy has only in-frame clones and lacks some. Clonal size and the V and J genes are those of that table, whereas D and trimming came from the DNA. The sample has 200,000 to 300,000 clones, about 89% seen once; the top ten hold approximately 9%. The V end was cut by 6 bases, the J end by 4 bases, with 16 bases between. The CDR3 loop spans 14 amino acids. Germline V gene data show CDR1 as KGHSH and CDR2 as LQKENI.

The sequenced sample was PBMCs or T cells enriched from blood (not recorded which). The chain recombines TRBV18 with TRBJ2-7; tentative D call: TRBD1 (6 bases). The receptor comes from a man aged 40-49 years who had recovered from COVID-19. CDR3 DNA sequence: TGTGCCAGCTCTCAGCCCGACAGGTTTTACGAGCAGTACTTC. Its protein product is CASSQPDRFYEQYF.